The rows below give T cell receptor beta chains drawn from one sample of a study of blood T cell repertoires in COVID-19. Generated by immunoSEQ multiplex PCR, the TCRdb table keeps only in-frame clones and is missing some. The sample consists of approximately 400,000 clones, more than 65% of them appearing once. The specimen sequenced was peripheral blood. Every receptor here comes from a human donor with acute or convalescent COVID-19. The donor label of this sample is uncertain. Each CDR3 is given with its conserved first and last residue. D genes are given only for firm matches. Clone size appears in some rows only: once, few, many, or a class for an expanded clone.

j_call	clone_size	v_call	cdr3_length	d_call	cdr3_aa	cdr3_nt
TRBJ2-7	NA	TRBV2	14	NA	CASSADRSVGEQYF	TGTGCCAGCAGTGCAGACAGGTCTGTAGGGGAGCAGTACTTC
TRBJ2-1	few	TRBV6-5	12	NA	CASSYSTGEQFF	TGTGCCAGCAGTTACTCAACGGGTGAGCAGTTCTTC
TRBJ2-3	NA	TRBV5-4	16	TRBD2	CASSLPTSGLTDTQYF	TGTGCCAGCAGCTTGCCGACTAGCGGGCTTACAGATACGCAGTATTTT
TRBJ1-5	once	TRBV2	16	NA	CASSEGGVGGNQPQHF	TGTGCCAGCAGTGAGGGCGGGGTTGGGGGCAATCAGCCCCAGCATTTT
TRBJ1-4	NA	TRBV2	15	NA	CASSEHLRSNEKLFF	TGTGCCAGCAGTGAGCATTTGCGATCTAATGAAAAACTGTTTTTT
TRBJ2-7	NA	TRBV2	17	NA	CASSAPFAGAGFYEQYF	TGTGCCAGCAGCGCTCCCTTCGCTGGGGCTGGATTTTACGAGCAGTACTTC
TRBJ1-2	NA	TRBV7-2	17	NA	CASSLGGGRTANYGYTF	TGTGCCAGCAGCTTGGGCGGGGGAAGGACCGCTAACTATGGCTACACCTTC
TRBJ1-4	NA	TRBV7-9	14	TRBD1	CASSLQGAGEKLFF	TGTGCCAGCAGCTTACAGGGGGCAGGGGAAAAACTGTTTTTT
TRBJ1-2	NA	TRBV19	15	TRBD1	CASRIDRVPNYGYTF	TGTGCCAGTAGGATCGACAGGGTCCCTAACTATGGCTACACCTTC
TRBJ1-2	NA	TRBV5-5	13	NA	CASRPAPNYGYTF	TGTGCCAGCAGGCCAGCGCCCAACTATGGCTACACCTTC